The T cell receptor (beta chain) described here comes from a study of cytomegalovirus exposure and HLA in healthy donors. General study points: A further, later analysis showed that HLA-associated TCR beta chains (compared with equally common others) were more clonally expanded.

Germline lookup yields CDR1 SGHDT and CDR2 YYEEEE. The V segment lost 2 bases and the J segment 9 bases; nucleotides outside the gene matches: 10. CDR3 size: 15 residues. Concerning this clone: Antigen: not known.

PCR employed 60 Vbeta and 13 Jbeta primers. Profiled with immunoSEQ multiplex PCR; TCRdb holds only in-frame clones, not every one. Altogether some 98,000 clones are present, about four fifths being singletons, with the ten largest covering under 4.5%. The sequencing input was PBMCs. This TCR was recovered from a female donor in good health and CMV-seropositive. This chain connects TRBV5-6 to TRBJ2-5; TRBD2 agrees at 10 bases. The CDR3 loop is CASSLRSGGRGAQYF. In DNA, the CDR3 is TGTGCCAGCAGCTTACGTAGCGGGGGGCGTGGGGCCCAGTACTTC.